This T cell receptor beta chain was retrieved from a study of blood T cell repertoires in COVID-19. Measured with immunoSEQ multiplex PCR; TCRdb has only the in-frame clones, and not every one. The data contain about 140,000 clones, 60% to 80% of them singletons. The germline CDR1 and CDR2 sequences are LNHDA and SQIVND (reference sequence). Trimming removed 5 bases from V and 4 bases from J; junction bases left unmatched: 8. This CDR3 is built from 16 residues. The chain couples TRBV19 to TRBJ2-5, with TRBD2 matching 12 bases. The specimen was PBMCs or T cells enriched from blood (not recorded which). The clonotype was recovered from a woman aged 50 to 60 who had recovered from COVID-19. CDR3 loop: CASSSRTSGTAETQYF. In DNA, the CDR3 is TGTGCCAGTAGTTCCCGGACTAGCGGGACCGCAGAGACCCAGTACTTC.